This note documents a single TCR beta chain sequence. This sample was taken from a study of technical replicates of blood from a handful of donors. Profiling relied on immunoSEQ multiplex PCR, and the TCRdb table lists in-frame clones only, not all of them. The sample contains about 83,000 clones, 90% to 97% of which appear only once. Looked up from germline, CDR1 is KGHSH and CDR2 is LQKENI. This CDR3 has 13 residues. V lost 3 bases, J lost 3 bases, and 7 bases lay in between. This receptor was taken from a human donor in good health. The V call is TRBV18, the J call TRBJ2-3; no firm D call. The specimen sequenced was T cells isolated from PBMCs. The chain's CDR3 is CASSPIETDTQYF. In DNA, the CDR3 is TGTGCCAGCTCACCGATAGAGACAGATACGCAGTATTTT.